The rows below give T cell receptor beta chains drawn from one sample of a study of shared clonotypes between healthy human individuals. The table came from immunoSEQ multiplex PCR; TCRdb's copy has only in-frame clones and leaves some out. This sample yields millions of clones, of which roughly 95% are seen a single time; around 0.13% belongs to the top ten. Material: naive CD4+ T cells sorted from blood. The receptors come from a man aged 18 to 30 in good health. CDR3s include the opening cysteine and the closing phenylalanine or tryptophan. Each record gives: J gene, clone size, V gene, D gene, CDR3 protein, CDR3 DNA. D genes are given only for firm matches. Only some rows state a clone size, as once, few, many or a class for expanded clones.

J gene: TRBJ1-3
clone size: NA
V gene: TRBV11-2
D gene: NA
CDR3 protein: CASSPGWGSNGNTIYF
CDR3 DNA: TGTGCCAGCAGCCCCGGTTGGGGCAGCAATGGAAACACCATATATTTT

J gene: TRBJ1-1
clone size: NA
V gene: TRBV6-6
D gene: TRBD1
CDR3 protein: CASSYPGTGSAEAFF
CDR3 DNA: TGTGCCAGCAGTTACCCCGGGACAGGGAGCGCTGAAGCTTTCTTT

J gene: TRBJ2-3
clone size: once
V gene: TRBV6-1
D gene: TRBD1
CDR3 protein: CASNRQGSTDTQYF
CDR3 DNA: TGTGCCAGCAACCGACAGGGTTCGACAGATACGCAGTATTTT

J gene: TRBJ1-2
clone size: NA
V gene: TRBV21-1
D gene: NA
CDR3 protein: CASSNRQGRRTF
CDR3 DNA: TGTGCCAGCAGCAACCGACAAGGGAGGCGAACCTTC

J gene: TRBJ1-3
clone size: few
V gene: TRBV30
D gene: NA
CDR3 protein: CALTLSGNTIYF
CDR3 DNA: TGTGCCTTAACCCTCTCTGGAAACACCATATATTTT

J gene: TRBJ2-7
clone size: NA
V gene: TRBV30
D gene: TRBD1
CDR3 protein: CASGGSYEQYF
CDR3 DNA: TGTGCCTCAGGGGGCTCCTACGAGCAGTACTTC

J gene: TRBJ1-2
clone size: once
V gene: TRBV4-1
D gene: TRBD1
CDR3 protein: CASSQTTGPLNYGYTF
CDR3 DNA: TGCGCCAGCAGCCAAACGACAGGGCCCTTGAACTATGGCTACACCTTC

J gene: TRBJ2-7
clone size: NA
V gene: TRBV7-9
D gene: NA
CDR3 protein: CASSLDTTYEQYF
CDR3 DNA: TGTGCCAGCAGCTTGGACACTACCTACGAGCAGTACTTC

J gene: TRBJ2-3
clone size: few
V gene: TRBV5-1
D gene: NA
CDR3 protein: CASRAGTITDTQYF
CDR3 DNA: TGCGCCAGCAGGGCCGGGACCATCACAGATACGCAGTATTTT

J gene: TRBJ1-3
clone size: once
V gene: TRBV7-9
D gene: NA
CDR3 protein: CASSLALGRPGNTIYF
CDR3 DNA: TGTGCCAGCAGCTTAGCTCTGGGCAGGCCTGGAAACACCATATATTTT

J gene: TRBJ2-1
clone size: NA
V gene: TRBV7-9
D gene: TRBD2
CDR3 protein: CASSRALAVSYNEQFF
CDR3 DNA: TGTGCCAGCAGCCGGGCTCTAGCGGTTTCCTACAATGAGCAGTTCTTC

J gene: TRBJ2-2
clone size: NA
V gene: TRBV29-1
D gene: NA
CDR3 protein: CSVEPTTGELFF
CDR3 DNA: TGCAGCGTTGAGCCCACCACCGGGGAGCTGTTTTTT

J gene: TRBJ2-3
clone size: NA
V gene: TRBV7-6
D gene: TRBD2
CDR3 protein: CASSSLAGPDTQYF
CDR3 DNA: TGTGCCAGCAGCTCCCTAGCGGGACCCGATACGCAGTATTTT

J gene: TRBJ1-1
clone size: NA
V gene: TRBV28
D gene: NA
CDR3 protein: CASSLRRGSEAFF
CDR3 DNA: TGTGCCAGCAGTTTACGGAGGGGCTCTGAAGCTTTCTTT

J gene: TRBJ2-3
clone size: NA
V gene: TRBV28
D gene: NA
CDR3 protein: CASRKRSTDTQYF
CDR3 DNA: TGTGCCAGCAGGAAAAGATCCACAGATACGCAGTATTTT

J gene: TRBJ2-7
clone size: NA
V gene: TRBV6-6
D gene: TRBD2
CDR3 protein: CASGGGVASYEQYF
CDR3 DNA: TGTGCCAGCGGTGGGGGGGTTGCGTCCTACGAGCAGTACTTC

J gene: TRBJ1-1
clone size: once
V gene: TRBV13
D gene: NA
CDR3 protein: CASSPRLNTEAFF
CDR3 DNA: TGTGCCAGCAGCCCCCGACTGAACACTGAAGCTTTCTTT

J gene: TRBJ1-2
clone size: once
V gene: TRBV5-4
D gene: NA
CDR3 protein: CASSVGGTSVNYGYTF
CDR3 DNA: TGTGCCAGCAGCGTAGGCGGGACATCGGTTAACTATGGCTACACCTTC

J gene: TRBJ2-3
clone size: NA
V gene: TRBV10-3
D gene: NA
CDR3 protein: CAISESFGIEGTDTQYF
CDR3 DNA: TGTGCCATCAGTGAGTCCTTCGGGATTGAGGGAACAGATACGCAGTATTTT

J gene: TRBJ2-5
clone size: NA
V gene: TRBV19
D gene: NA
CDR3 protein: CASSLRSSFQETQYF
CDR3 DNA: TGTGCCAGTAGTCTCCGGAGTAGTTTCCAAGAGACCCAGTACTTC

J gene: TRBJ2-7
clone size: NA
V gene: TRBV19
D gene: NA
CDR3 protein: CASGDGAPSYEQYF
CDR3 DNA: TGTGCCAGCGGGGATGGGGCTCCCTCCTACGAGCAGTACTTC

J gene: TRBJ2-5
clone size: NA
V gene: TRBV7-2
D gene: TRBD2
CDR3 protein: CASSLDSGRRETQYF
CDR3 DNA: TGTGCCAGCAGCTTAGATAGCGGGAGACGGGAGACCCAGTACTTC

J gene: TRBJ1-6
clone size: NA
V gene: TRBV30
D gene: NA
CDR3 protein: CAWSVGWGASGSPLHF
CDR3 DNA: TGTGCCTGGAGTGTAGGGTGGGGCGCGTCGGGTTCACCCCTCCACTTT

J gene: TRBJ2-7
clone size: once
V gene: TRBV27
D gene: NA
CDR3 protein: CASSGAGTNSYEQYF
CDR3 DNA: TGTGCCAGCAGTGGGGCCGGGACCAATTCCTACGAGCAGTACTTC

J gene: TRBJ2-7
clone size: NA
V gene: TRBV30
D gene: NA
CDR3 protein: CACISSYEQYF
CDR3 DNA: TGTGCCTGCATCAGCTCCTACGAGCAGTACTTC

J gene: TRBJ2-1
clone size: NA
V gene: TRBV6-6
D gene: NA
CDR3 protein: CASLPQGPKEEQFF
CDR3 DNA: TGTGCCAGCCTACCCCAGGGACCCAAAGAAGAGCAGTTCTTC

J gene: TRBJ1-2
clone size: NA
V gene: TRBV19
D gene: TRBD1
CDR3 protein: CASTRGQANYGYTF
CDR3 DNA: TGTGCCAGTACCAGAGGACAGGCTAACTATGGCTACACCTTC

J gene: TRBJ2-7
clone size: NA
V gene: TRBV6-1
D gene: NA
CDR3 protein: CASREGSPYEQYF
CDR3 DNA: TGTGCCAGCAGGGAGGGAAGCCCCTACGAGCAGTACTTC

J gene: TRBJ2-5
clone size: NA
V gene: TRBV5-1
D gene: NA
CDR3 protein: CASSFGTNGPETQYF
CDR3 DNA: TGCGCCAGCAGCTTCGGGACAAACGGGCCAGAGACCCAGTACTTC

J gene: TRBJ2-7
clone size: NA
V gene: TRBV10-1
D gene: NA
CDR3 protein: CASSDGTGLREQYF
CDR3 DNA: TGCGCCAGCAGTGATGGAACAGGGTTGCGGGAGCAGTACTTC

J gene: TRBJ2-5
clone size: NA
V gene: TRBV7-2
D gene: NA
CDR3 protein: CASSFYPMGETQYF
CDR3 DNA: TGTGCCAGCAGCTTTTACCCCATGGGAGAGACCCAGTACTTC

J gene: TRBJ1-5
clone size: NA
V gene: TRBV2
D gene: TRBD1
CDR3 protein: CASSPRDRYQPQHF
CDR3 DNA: TGTGCCAGCAGCCCCCGGGACAGATATCAGCCCCAGCATTTT

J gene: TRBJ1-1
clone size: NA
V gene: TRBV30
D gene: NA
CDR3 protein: CAWNGQGIGTEAFF
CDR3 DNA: TGTGCCTGGAACGGTCAGGGGATCGGCACTGAAGCTTTCTTT

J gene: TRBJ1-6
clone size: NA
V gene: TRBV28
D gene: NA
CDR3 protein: CASSSGLYNSPLHF
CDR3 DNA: TGTGCCAGCAGTTCGGGCCTGTATAATTCACCCCTCCACTTT

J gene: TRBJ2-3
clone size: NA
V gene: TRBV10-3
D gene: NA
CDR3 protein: CAISGGEGTQYF
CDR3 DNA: TGTGCCATCAGTGGGGGGGAAGGTACGCAGTATTTT

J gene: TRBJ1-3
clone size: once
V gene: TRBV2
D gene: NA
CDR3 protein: CASSRVGISGNTIYF
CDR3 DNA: TGTGCCAGCAGCCGAGTGGGGATCTCTGGAAACACCATATATTTT

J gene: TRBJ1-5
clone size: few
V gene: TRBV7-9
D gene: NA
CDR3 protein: CASSFRGGQPQHF
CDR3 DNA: TGTGCCAGCAGCTTCAGGGGTGGGCAGCCCCAGCATTTT

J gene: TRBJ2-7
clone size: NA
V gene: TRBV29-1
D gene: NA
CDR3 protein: CSVGRTVPAYEQYF
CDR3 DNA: TGCAGCGTTGGCCGGACAGTGCCTGCCTACGAGCAGTACTTC

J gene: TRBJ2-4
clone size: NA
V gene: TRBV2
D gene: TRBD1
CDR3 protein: CASSDTGGNIQYF
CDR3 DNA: TGTGCCAGCAGTGATACAGGGGGAAACATTCAGTACTTC

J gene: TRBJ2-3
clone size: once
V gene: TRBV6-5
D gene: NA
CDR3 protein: CASSYFSTTDTQYF
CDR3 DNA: TGTGCCAGCAGTTATTTCTCCACCACAGATACGCAGTATTTT

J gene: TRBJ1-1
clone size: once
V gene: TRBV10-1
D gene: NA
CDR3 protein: CASSESRRGISTEAFF
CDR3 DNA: TGCGCCAGCAGTGAGTCCCGGAGAGGGATCAGCACTGAAGCTTTCTTT